Sequencing of this T cell receptor beta chain was carried out in a study of CD8+CD57+ T cells in acquired aplastic anemia. Regarding the study as a whole: CD8+ Simpson's diversity in patients was not significantly different from that in controls.

Germline assignment: CDR1 SNHLY and CDR2 FYNNEI. The CDR3 totals 14 residues. Between the trimmed V and J ends, which lost 4 bases and 1 base, there was a span of 11 bases. A remark on this clonotype: As yet, its antigen is unknown.

Template material for TCR beta VDJ and CDR3 profiling consisted of genomic DNA. Each CDR3 protein gets one entry after TCRdb re-called the reads with MiXCR. Of about 71,000 distinct CDR3 sequences in the sample, almost 55% were seen once. The V call is TRBV2, the J call TRBJ2-7, with D unresolved. The receptor was derived from a human donor in good health, serving as a control. What was sequenced was sorted CD4+, CD8+, or CD8+CD57+ T cells (not recorded which) from PBMCs. The CDR3 bases are TGTGCCAGCAGTGGCGCCCCACAGTCCTACGAGCAGTACTTC. The encoded protein is CASSGAPQSYEQYF.